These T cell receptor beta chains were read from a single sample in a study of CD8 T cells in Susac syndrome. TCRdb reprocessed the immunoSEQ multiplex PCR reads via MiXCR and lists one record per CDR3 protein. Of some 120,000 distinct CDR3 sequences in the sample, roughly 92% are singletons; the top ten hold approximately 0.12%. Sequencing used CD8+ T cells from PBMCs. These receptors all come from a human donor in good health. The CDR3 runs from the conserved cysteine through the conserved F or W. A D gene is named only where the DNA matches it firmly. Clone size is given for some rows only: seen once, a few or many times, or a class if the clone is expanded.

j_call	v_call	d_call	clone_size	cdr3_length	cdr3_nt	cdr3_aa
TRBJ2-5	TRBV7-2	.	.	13	TGTGCCAGCAGCCGAGGCCGTAGGGAGACCCAGTACTTC	CASSRGRRETQYF
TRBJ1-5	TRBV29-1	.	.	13	TGCAGCGTTGAAGGTTCCGGGAATCAGCCCCAGCATTTT	CSVEGSGNQPQHF
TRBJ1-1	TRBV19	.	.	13	TGTGCCAGTAGTATGACAGGAGGCACTGAAGCTTTCTTT	CASSMTGGTEAFF
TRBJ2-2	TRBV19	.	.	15	TGTGCCAGTCGATACTCAGGGGCCCCGGCCGGGGAGCTGTTTTTT	CASRYSGAPAGELFF
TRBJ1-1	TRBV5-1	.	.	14	TGCGCCAGCAGCTTGGCGGCAGGGAACACTGAAGCTTTCTTT	CASSLAAGNTEAFF
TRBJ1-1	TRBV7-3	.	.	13	TGTGCCAGCAGCTTAACAACAGACCATGAAGCTTTCTTT	CASSLTTDHEAFF
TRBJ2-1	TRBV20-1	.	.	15	TGCAGTGCTAGAGAGGTGGCTAGTCCCTACAATGAGCAGTTCTTC	CSAREVASPYNEQFF
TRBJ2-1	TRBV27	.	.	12	TGTGCCAGCAGTCCAAACCGGGGTGAGCAGTTCTTC	CASSPNRGEQFF
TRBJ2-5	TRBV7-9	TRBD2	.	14	TGTGCCATCGTTAGCGGGGGGGCCCAAGAGACCCAGTACTTC	CAIVSGGAQETQYF
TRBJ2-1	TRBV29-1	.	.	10	TGCAGCGTCCTCAACAATGAGCAGTTCTTC	CSVLNNEQFF
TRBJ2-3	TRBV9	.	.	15	TGTGCCAGCAGCGTGAGTGGGGGGGCCGTGGATACGCAGTATTTT	CASSVSGGAVDTQYF
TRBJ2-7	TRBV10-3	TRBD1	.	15	TGTGCCATCAGTGGAATTCTACAGGGGGCGGACGAGCAGTACTTC	CAISGILQGADEQYF
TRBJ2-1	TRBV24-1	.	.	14	TGTGCCACCAGTGATTTAACTAGCAGAAATGAGCAGTTCTTC	CATSDLTSRNEQFF
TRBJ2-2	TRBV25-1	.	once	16	.	CASTPDTMRTPGSCFF
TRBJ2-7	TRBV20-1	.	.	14	TGCAGTGCCATCCGGGGGACGGTGGCTTCCGAGCAGTACTTC	CSAIRGTVASEQYF
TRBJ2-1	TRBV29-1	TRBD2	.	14	TGCAGCGCTAGAGGACTAGCGGGAACTAATGAGCAGTTCTTC	CSARGLAGTNEQFF
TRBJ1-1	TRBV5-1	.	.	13	TGCGCCAGCAGCTTGGGATCCGGGACGGGAGCTTTCTTT	CASSLGSGTGAFF
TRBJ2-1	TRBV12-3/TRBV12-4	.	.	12	TGTGCCAGCAGTTTAGCGGCCAATGAGCAGTTCTTC	CASSLAANEQFF
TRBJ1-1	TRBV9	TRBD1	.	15	TGTGCCAGCAGCCGAGACAGGGGACTAAACACTGAAGCTTTCTTT	CASSRDRGLNTEAFF
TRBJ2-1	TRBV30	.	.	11	TGTGCCTGGAGTGTACGGTATGAGCAGTTCTTC	CAWSVRYEQFF
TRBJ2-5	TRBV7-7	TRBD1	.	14	TGTGCCAGCAGCCCCACGACAGGGGAAGAGACCCAGTACTTC	CASSPTTGEETQYF
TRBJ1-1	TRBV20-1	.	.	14	TGCAGTGCTAGAGACGGTCCGTGGGGGGCTGAAGCTTTCTTT	CSARDGPWGAEAFF
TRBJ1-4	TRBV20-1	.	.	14	TGCAGTGCTCTAACCCTCGGGGCCGATGAAAAACTGTTTTTT	CSALTLGADEKLFF
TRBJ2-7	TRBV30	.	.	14	TGTGCCTGGAGGGGCGAGGGAGCGGCCTACGAGCAGTACTTC	CAWRGEGAAYEQYF
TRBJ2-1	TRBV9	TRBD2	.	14	TGTGCCAGCAGCGTGAGCGGGATTTACAATGAGCAGTTCTTC	CASSVSGIYNEQFF
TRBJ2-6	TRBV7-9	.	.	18	TGTGCCAGCAGCCGGGTGAGGGGCGAATTCTCTGGGGCCAACGTCCTGACTTTC	CASSRVRGEFSGANVLTF
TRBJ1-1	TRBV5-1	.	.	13	TGCGCCAGCAAGGACGGCTCCCCCACTGAAGCTTTCTTT	CASKDGSPTEAFF
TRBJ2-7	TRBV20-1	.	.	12	TGCAGTGCTGCCGGGACCAGGCCCAAGCAGTACTTC	CSAAGTRPKQYF
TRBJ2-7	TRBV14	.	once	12	TGTGCCAGCAGCCACCCGGCCTACGAGCAGTACTTC	CASSHPAYEQYF
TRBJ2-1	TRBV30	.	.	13	TGTGCCTGGACTCCCGGAGGGGTGAATGAGCAGTTCTTC	CAWTPGGVNEQFF